This T cell receptor beta chain was obtained from a study of cytomegalovirus exposure and HLA in healthy donors. Study results and limitations: A further, later analysis showed that HLA-associated TCR beta chains (compared with equally common others) were more clonally expanded.

On this clone: Its antigen is still unknown.

After removal of 1 base from V and 3 bases from J, the junction contained 3 bases not matched to a gene. This CDR3 has 15 amino acids. Germline CDR1 reads SGHTA; CDR2 reads FQGNSA. A multiplex PCR was run with 60 Vbeta primers and 13 Jbeta primers. Measured with immunoSEQ multiplex PCR; TCRdb has only the in-frame clones, and not every one. This table holds 240,000 or so clones, 82% found once. Sequencing was done on a sample of PBMCs. This chain uses TRBV7-2 with TRBJ2-1; 7 bases agree with TRBD2. The sequence was obtained from a woman aged 40 to 50 in good health and CMV-seropositive. For the CDR3, the DNA is TGTGCCAGCAGCTTAGTGGCTAGCGGCTACAATGAGCAGTTCTTC. This translates into CASSLVASGYNEQFF.